Below, 3 T cell receptor beta chains from the same sample are listed, as sequenced in a study of CD8 T cells in Susac syndrome. Random hexamers were used to reverse transcribe the RNA input (0.5 to 1 ug). TCRdb reprocessed the immunoSEQ multiplex PCR reads with MiXCR, giving one entry per CDR3 protein. The sample yields approximately 300,000 distinct CDR3 sequences, about 88% seen once. The sample taken for sequencing was CD8+ T cells from PBMCs. These receptors all stem from a human donor with multiple sclerosis.

This chain uses TRBV12-3 or TRBV12-4 with TRBJ2-5; 12 positions agree with TRBD2. The CDR3 has 17 amino acids. After removal of 6 bases from V and 2 bases from J, the junction contained 10 bases not matched to a gene. The CDR3 nucleotides are TGTGCCAGCAGGGAGGACACTAGCGGGGGGACACAAGAGACCCAGTACTTC. Its protein product is CASREDTSGGTQETQYF.

The J gene is TRBJ2-4, the V gene TRBV5-6; no clear D gene. Germline CDR1 and CDR2: SGHDT and YYEEEE. CDR3 length: 16 residues. V dropped 2 bases and J dropped 7 bases, with 19 bases sitting between them. CDR3 in DNA: TGTGCCAGCAGCTTTAAAGTGGCGGTCTGGGGTAACATTCAGTACTTC. Translating it yields CASSFKVAVWGNIQYF.

The rearrangement uses TRBV3-1 and TRBJ2-5; perhaps TRBD2 as D (6 bases). Germline-derived CDR1 and CDR2 are LGHDT and YNNKEL (reference sequence). V was pared by 3 bases and J by 0 bases, with 23 bases between. CDR3 length equals 19 residues. The CDR3 DNA follows: TGTGCCAGCAGCCATCCCTACTCCGCGTCACGGAGGGACCAAGAGACCCAGTACTTC. Protein: CASSHPYSASRRDQETQYF.